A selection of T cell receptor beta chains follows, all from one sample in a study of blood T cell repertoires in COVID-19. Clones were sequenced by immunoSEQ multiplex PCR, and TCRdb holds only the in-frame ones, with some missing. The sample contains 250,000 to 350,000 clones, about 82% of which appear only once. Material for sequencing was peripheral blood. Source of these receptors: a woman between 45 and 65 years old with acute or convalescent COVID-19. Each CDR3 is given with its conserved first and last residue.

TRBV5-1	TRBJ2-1	CASSLMAKDNEQFF
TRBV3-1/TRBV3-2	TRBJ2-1	CASSRRSNEQFF
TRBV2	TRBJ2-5	CASSVSWAQETQYF
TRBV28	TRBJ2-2	CASSFWAWDSNPGELFF
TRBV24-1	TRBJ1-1	CATSDLRGLAFF
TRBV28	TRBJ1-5	CASNRQPSNQPQHF
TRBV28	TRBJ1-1	CASSLTRDTGEAFF
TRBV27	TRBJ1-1	CASSRGNTEAFF
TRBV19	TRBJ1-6	CAKYQGENSPLHF
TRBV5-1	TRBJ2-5	CASTEGGEETQYF
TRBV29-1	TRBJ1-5	CSAKTGDQPQHF
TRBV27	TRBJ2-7	CASSSPSTGSYEQYF
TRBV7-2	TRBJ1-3	CASSLVGGLSGNTIYF
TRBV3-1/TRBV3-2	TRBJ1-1	CASSQEWNTEAFF
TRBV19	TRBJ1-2	CASTSDRANYGYTF
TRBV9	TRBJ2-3	CASSVVGADTQYF
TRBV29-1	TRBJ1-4	CSVVTGGGSNEKLFF
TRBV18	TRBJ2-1	CAAGQGYNEQFF
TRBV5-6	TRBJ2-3	CASSGTSGTHTQYF
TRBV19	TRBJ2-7	CASSIDLQAYEQYF
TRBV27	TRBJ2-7	CASSLSAGLTYEQYF
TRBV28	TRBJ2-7	CASTFTGVDSYEQYF
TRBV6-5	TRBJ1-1	CASNQPGQVNTEAFF
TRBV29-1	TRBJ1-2	CSAGEYTF
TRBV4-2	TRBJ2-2	CASSQEVGSAAGELFF
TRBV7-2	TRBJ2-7	CASRRQGAPYEQYF
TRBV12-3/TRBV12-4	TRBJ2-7	CASSLTREQYF
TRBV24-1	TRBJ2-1	CATSDLTLADNNEQFF